A selection of T cell receptor beta chains follows, all from one sample in a study of T cells in Graves' hyperthyroidism and ophthalmopathy. MiXCR, run by TCRdb on the multiplex PCR reads, gives a single entry per CDR3 protein. The sample carries about 640,000 distinct CDR3 sequences, about 20% recorded once. Sequenced input: blood. The receptors derive from a young man with Graves' ophthalmopathy. Both conserved end residues are part of each CDR3.

j_gene	v_gene	CDR3aa
TRBJ2-1	TRBV3-1	CASSPSGSPADEQFF
TRBJ2-7	TRBV28	CASSLQGFRVAEQYF
TRBJ2-1	TRBV6-1	CASKRSYNEQFF
TRBJ2-3	TRBV6-1	CASSSLLAGEWGDTQYF
TRBJ2-5	TRBV5-1	CASSLSLEGKTQYF
TRBJ2-3	TRBV11-1	CASSLDFGDRYTDTQYF
TRBJ1-1	TRBV29-1	CSAGRDTEAFF
TRBJ1-5	TRBV6-2/TRBV6-3	CASSYGTGDPQPQHF
TRBJ2-2	TRBV6-1	CASLERRGGTGELFF
TRBJ2-1	TRBV2	CASSDRPDEQFF
TRBJ2-3	TRBV20-1	CSAREDILGREGSDTQYF
TRBJ2-7	TRBV3-1	CASSLWDREAYEQYF
TRBJ2-5	TRBV3-1	CAARGIRETQYF
TRBJ2-7	TRBV2	CASRAGTAQYF
TRBJ2-7	TRBV7-2	CASSLHRGTYEQYF
TRBJ2-1	TRBV19	CAGSIVAVSSYNEQFF
TRBJ2-3	TRBV4-1	CASSQDPSGDTQYF
TRBJ1-1	TRBV3-1	CASSPSLGGLTEAFF
TRBJ2-5	TRBV10-3	CAISGTPKGETQYF
TRBJ2-3	TRBV7-2	CASSSLAGASTDTQYF
TRBJ2-7	TRBV28	CASAGYRYEQYF
TRBJ1-1	TRBV30	CAYERRGTEAFF
TRBJ2-1	TRBV27	CASRAGENYNEQFF
TRBJ1-5	TRBV2	CASSGMGQGAQPQHF
TRBJ1-2	TRBV3-1	CASSQERISTHYGYTF
TRBJ2-7	TRBV20-1	CSAKQPGVLTYEQYF
TRBJ1-1	TRBV5-6	CASSLAGMGAFF
TRBJ2-1	TRBV12-3/TRBV12-4	CASSFSGGLHNEQFF
TRBJ2-5	TRBV11-2	CASSSPRMGLKGRETQYF
TRBJ1-5	TRBV27	CASRQGALQPQHF
TRBJ2-7	TRBV5-1	CASSARLGSTSKQYF
TRBJ1-6	TRBV12-3/TRBV12-4	CASSSEPGSLSSPLHF
TRBJ1-6	TRBV6-1	CASSPTRDRGLNSPLHF
TRBJ2-2	TRBV5-1	CASSLDPHGELFF
TRBJ1-1	TRBV2	CAISIRGPDTEAFF
TRBJ2-2	TRBV28	CASSLFFRQMNTGELFF
TRBJ2-3	TRBV11-2	CASSPTLRRAPGVDTQYF
TRBJ2-1	TRBV10-3	CAISRTVLEQFF
TRBJ2-7	TRBV4-1	CASSQGMGLGVSEQYF
TRBJ2-7	TRBV19	CASSIRLTAYEQYF
TRBJ1-6	TRBV28	CASDLGQGNSPLHF
TRBJ2-5	TRBV5-6	CASSSSGRYEETQYF
TRBJ2-7	TRBV2	CASKGTLLSYEQYF
TRBJ1-5	TRBV12-3/TRBV12-4	CASSLIRGRRNQPQHF
TRBJ2-5	TRBV28	CASSSSGRETQYF